The entry below gives a single T cell receptor (beta chain) sequence along with its context. This clonotype has just a few counts. The antigen it binds to is not known. The sample holds no much larger clone one base away, and base qualities are not on file. The sample belongs to a study of T cells in Graves' hyperthyroidism and ophthalmopathy (dated 2019 in TCRdb). Regarding the complete study: Peripheral blood was sampled at the time of initial diagnosis, prior to any treatment. To identify TCR V-J signatures that set the groups apart, the researchers used a discovery cohort of more than 95 patients, made up of 40 to 45 with Graves' ophthalmopathy and about 60 with stable Graves' hyperthyroidism. An independent validation cohort of under 20 hyperthyroidism patients and about 16 patients who later progressed to ophthalmopathy tested prospective prediction of ophthalmopathy. For training and testing, the approximately 97 patients in the discovery cohort were randomly divided in a 7:3 ratio. In several Graves' hyperthyroidism patients, the study also compared T-cell repertoires from thyroid tissue with T-cell repertoires from blood. Once sampling was done, hyperthyroidism patients were given methimazole at a starting dose of 30 mg daily, whereas ophthalmopathy patients were given high-dose intravenous methylprednisolone. The paper reports TCR Vbeta CDR3 sequencing of roughly 140 peripheral blood samples: under 45 ophthalmopathy, 70 to 85 hyperthyroidism and approximately 17 progressor patients.

The TCR beta CDR3 regions were amplified from the RNA transcripts. A first-round RT-PCR of the TCR CDR3 used the HTBI primer set with the Qiagen OneStep RT-PCR kit. A second multiplex PCR round built the libraries, followed by size selection and purification. Sequencing of the libraries was done on an Illumina HiSeq2000 using paired-end 100 bp reads. On the study's bioinformatics: SOAPnuke was used to process the raw data, throwing out any read that contained adapters or uncalled bases, had a mean Phred below 15, or lacked an exact constant-primer or identifier match. COPE v1.2.5 was used to merge high-quality paired reads, and clonotypes were defined as unique nucleotide sequences. MiTCR v1.1 was used to align clonotypes to the IMGT TRBV, TRBD and TRBJ reference segments. The analysis was restricted to V-J combinations with a frequency above 0.0001, which together covered 99.2% of the repertoires. A TCS score was defined as the ratio between F50 (clonal expansion) and ExV (chaos), using BLOSUM62-based TCRdist between CDR3 peptides within each V-J. Welch's t-statistics and random forest reduced approximately 520 V-J features to 13, which were used in a naive Bayes classifier (R e1071). The public reads were reanalyzed by TCRdb: fastp trimming at Q25, MiXCR alignment, in-frame beta chains only. For every CDR3 protein sequence, its rows merge into one entry that carries the most common genes and DNA. The V and J calls and clone size come from TCRdb's table, not from the authors' own analysis. A total of about 290,000 distinct CDR3 sequences appear in this sample, roughly 13% of them only once. The top ten constitute 6% to 8% of the sample.

The hyperthyroidism patients were between 18 and 65 years old and newly diagnosed, with a disease duration of less than 2 months. Any patient with an uncontrolled infection, another autoimmune disease, pregnancy or lactation was excluded. Diagnoses were established on the basis of clinical symptoms, serum thyroxine and TRAb, thyroid ultrasound, and orbital computed tomography. Blood from progressor patients was collected at the time of first diagnosis with hyperthyroidism, before any ophthalmopathy symptoms had appeared. PBMCs were isolated from about 9 ml of fresh peripheral blood by Ficoll-Paque density gradient centrifugation. Patients classed as progressors first received a Graves' hyperthyroidism diagnosis and then went on to develop ophthalmopathy during follow-up. Total RNA was extracted using Trizol reagent, and RNA quality was assessed on an Agilent 2100 Bioanalyzer. The CDR3 runs 16 amino acids, cysteine and phenylalanine included. Just CDR3 DNA is preserved here, 48 bases in frame from base 1. Trimming at the junction amounts to 3 bases on V and 6 bases on J, and the germline ends lie 19 bases apart. Per the germline V gene (reference sequence), MNHEY is the CDR1 and SMNVEV is the CDR2.

Results and caveats for the whole study, not just this receptor: Blood samples also contained most of the expanded thyroid clonotypes (frequency above 0.001), which suggests that blood repertoires may reflect thyroid immune responses. A 13 V-J signature model separated ophthalmopathy from stable hyperthyroidism, with about 90% sensitivity and 81% to 82% specificity in cross-validation and 80%/75% in testing. In validation, the model predicted progression to ophthalmopathy with approximately 70% sensitivity and 72% to 85% specificity, a median of approximately 6.5 months before onset. Sample size was not statistically predetermined, and blinding of investigators to group allocation was not performed.

The sequence was collected from a woman aged 30 to 39 with Graves' hyperthyroidism that later progressed to Graves' ophthalmopathy. The chain was built from TRBV27 and TRBJ2-3, with no reliable assignment of the D segment. The source material was blood. The CDR3 here reads CASSLYPAGAGDTQYF. DNA sequence: TGTGCCAGCAGTTTGTACCCGGCAGGCGCTGGGGATACGCAGTATTTT.